This TCR beta chain is drawn from a study of a mutant IDH1 vaccine in newly diagnosed glioma. Across the whole study: Previous care, which was radiotherapy, temozolomide, or both, most often involved both.

This CDR3 is built from 13 residues. In germline, CDR1 is SNHLY, CDR2 FYNNEI. Trimming stripped 3 bases from V and 2 bases from J, with 8 bases between. Time point indicated: baseline, week 1 (first vaccination visit). The treatment: pre-vaccination baseline after standard-of-care therapy. New WHO grade 3 or 4 IDH1-mutant, ATRX-lost astrocytomas were present in all donors. Sequencing used immunoSEQ multiplex PCR; TCRdb keeps in-frame clones, though not all of them. The sample holds 75,000 to 100,000 clones, almost 85% seen once. Specimen: PBMCs, collected from a glioma patient treated with radiotherapy, temozolomide or both. The chain joins TRBV2 to TRBJ2-7; possible D gene TRBD1, 6 bases. This clonotype was obtained from a man in his forties or fifties with glioma. Some clones in this sample may be carry-over from other donors' samples. For the CDR3, the DNA is TGTGCCAGCAGTGAGGGGGCGCCCTACGAGCAGTACTTC. Translation gives CASSEGAPYEQYF. Full variable domain (outside the CDR3, taken from reference TRBV2 and TRBJ2-7): EPEVTQTPSHQVTQMGQEVILRCVPISNHLYFYWYRQILGQKVEFLVSFYNNEISEKSEIFDDQFSVERPDGSNFTLKIRSTKLEDSAMYFCASSEGAPYEQYFGPGTRLTVT.